Described below is a single TCR beta chain sequence and its context. The germline CDR1 and CDR2 sequences are MDHEN and SYDVKM. CDR3 length equals 13 residues. V lost 4 bases to trimming and J lost 7 bases, with 13 bases between them. Libraries were prepared by immunoSEQ multiplex PCR; TCRdb keeps only in-frame clonotypes and omits some of them. The sample holds a few hundred thousand clones, 85% to 90% seen once. This sample is part of a study of blood T cell repertoires in COVID-19. This study enrolled people aged roughly 18 to 100 from about 24 US geographic areas. This sequence originates from a woman aged 45 to 65 who had been exposed to COVID-19. Sequencing was performed on PBMCs or T cells enriched from blood (not recorded which). The chain recombines TRBV28 with TRBJ1-2, with D tentatively TRBD1 (6 bases). The CDR3 is CASSSDSPAGYTF. As DNA, the CDR3 is TGTGCCAGCAGTTCGGACAGTCCCGCTGGCTACACCTTC.